The 30 T cell receptor beta chains below all came from one sample that was sequenced in a study of blood T cell repertoires in COVID-19. Assay: immunoSEQ multiplex PCR; the TCRdb copy retains only in-frame clones and omits some. The data contain about 250,000 clones, nearly 85% of them singletons. The source material was peripheral blood. The source is a human donor in a cohort sampled during active COVID-19.

The chain is built from TRBV14 and TRBJ2-7; the match to TRBD2 covers 14 bases. This CDR3 is 15 amino acids long. Germline CDR1 SGHDN, CDR2 FVKESK. V lost 3 bases to trimming and J lost 2 bases; unmatched junction nucleotides: 0. CDR3 sequence (DNA): TGTGCCAGCAGCCAGACTAGCGGGAGGGCCTACGAGCAGTACTTC. The encoded protein is CASSQTSGRAYEQYF.

This chain links TRBV11-2 with TRBJ1-5, with D maybe TRBD1 (6 bases). Trimming shortened V by 6 bases and J by 5 bases, and 11 bases separated the two germline ends. Germline CDR1 and CDR2: SGHAT and FQNNGV. The CDR3 is made up of 13 amino acids. This chain's CDR3 is CASSLQGDQPQHF. DNA for the CDR3: TGTGCCAGCAGTTTACAGGGTGATCAGCCCCAGCATTTT.

This chain uses TRBV30 with TRBJ2-7; TRBD1 is a possible D gene (5 bases). The V end was cut by 6 bases, the J end by 3 bases, with 15 bases between. CDR1 is GTSNPN, CDR2 SVGIG, per germline (reference sequence). The CDR3 totals 13 residues. The CDR3: CACSLDTFYEQYF. DNA for the CDR3: TGTGCCTGCTCCCTGGACACCTTCTACGAGCAGTACTTC.

This chain links TRBV12-3 or TRBV12-4 with TRBJ2-7; D remains unclear. The V end was cut by 6 bases, the J end by 3 bases, with 12 bases between. The CDR3 has 13 residues. CDR3: CASSEENNYEQYF. In DNA, the CDR3 is TGTGCCAGCAGCGAGGAGAATAACTACGAGCAGTACTTC.

This chain links TRBV4-2 with TRBJ2-7; a possible D gene is TRBD1 (5 bases). Trimming removed 0 bases at V and 2 bases at J, with 11 bases between. This CDR3 spans 15 amino acids. Germline assignment: CDR1 LGHNA and CDR2 YNFKEQ. The CDR3 sequence is CASSQDGAGPYEQYF. Here the CDR3 DNA reads TGTGCCAGCAGCCAAGATGGGGCAGGGCCCTACGAGCAGTACTTC.

The chain joins TRBV19 to TRBJ2-3; no definite D call. The ends were cut back, 1 base at V and 7 bases at J, with 6 bases in the middle. Germline V CDR1 and CDR2: LNHDA, SQIVND (reference sequence). The length of the CDR3 is 12 residues. The CDR3 here is CASSIGANTQYF. CDR3 nucleotides: TGTGCCAGTAGTATAGGGGCGAATACGCAGTATTTT.

The chain links TRBV9 to TRBJ2-6; TRBD1 is a possible D gene (5 bases). In germline, CDR1 is SGDLS, CDR2 YYNGEE. The ends were cut back, 7 bases at V and 0 bases at J, with 11 bases in the middle. The CDR3 totals 15 residues. Here the CDR3 reads CASSLGDSGANVLTF. CDR3 coding DNA: TGTGCCAGCTCCCTAGGGGACTCTGGGGCCAACGTCCTGACTTTC.

The V call is TRBV7-6, the J call TRBJ2-7; D might be TRBD1 (5 bases). The CDR3 has 15 amino acids. From germline, CDR1 is SGHVS and CDR2 FNYEAQ. V was shortened by 6 bases and J by 1 base, with 16 bases between the two germline ends. In DNA, the CDR3 is TGTGCCAGCAGTCCACGGCCAGGGTATTCCTACGAGCAGTACTTC. Translating gives CASSPRPGYSYEQYF.

The chain uses TRBV28 and TRBJ1-5; TRBD1 is a possible D gene (5 bases). The CDR3 spans 14 residues. Trimming cost V 2 bases and J 6 bases, with 11 bases left between them. Germline V gene lookup returns CDR1 MDHEN and CDR2 SYDVKM. The CDR3 is CASSLRQTFQPQHF. CDR3 nucleotide sequence: TGTGCCAGCAGTTTAAGACAGACGTTTCAGCCCCAGCATTTT.

This clone has just one count. V gene TRBV7-9 combines with J gene TRBJ2-7; D unresolved. The CDR3 is made up of 16 amino acids. Trimming removed 1 base from V and 0 bases from J, with 13 bases in between. Looked up from germline, CDR1 is SEHNR and CDR2 is FQNEAQ (reference sequence). The CDR3 sequence is CASSLVVASDSYEQYF. The DNA of the CDR3 is TGTGCCAGCAGCTTAGTCGTTGCGTCCGACTCCTACGAGCAGTACTTC.

To note about this clone: Other DNA sequences in this specimen translate into the identical CDR3. The chain carries TRBV6-4 and TRBJ1-4, with D possibly matching TRBD1 (6 bases). With 0 bases removed from V and 8 bases from J, the gap between germline ends came to 13 bases. The CDR3 is 15 residues long. In germline, CDR1 is MRHNA, CDR2 SNTAGT. The CDR3 region is CASSDSRGLSEKLFF. The CDR3 DNA follows: TGTGCCAGCAGTGACTCGAGGGGGTTAAGCGAAAAACTGTTTTTT.

In nucleotides, the CDR3 is TGTGCCAGCAGCTTGGGGACAACTAACTATGGCTACACCTTC. Amino acids: CASSLGTTNYGYTF. The chain recombines TRBV5-6 with TRBJ1-2; perhaps TRBD1 as D (5 bases). Germline V gene data show CDR1 as SGHDT and CDR2 as YYEEEE. The V end was cut by 0 bases, the J end by 0 bases, with 6 bases between. The CDR3 sequence is 14 residues long.

The J gene is TRBJ2-1, the V gene TRBV19; 10 bases map to TRBD2. Germline V gene lookup returns CDR1 LNHDA and CDR2 SQIVND (reference sequence). The junction had 10 bases not matched to a gene; V was cut back by 8 bases and J by 6 bases. The length of the CDR3 is 15 residues. The CDR3 loop reads CASGFSGGAGNEQFF. The CDR3 DNA is TGTGCCAGTGGATTCAGCGGGGGGGCCGGCAATGAGCAGTTCTTC.

In regard to this clone: One junction end does not reproduce the germline sequence, and a read error may be involved. The rearrangement joins TRBV7-7 to TRBJ2-3; the match to TRBD2 covers 13 bases. From germline, CDR1 is SSHAT and CDR2 FNYEAQ (reference sequence). This CDR3 has 16 amino acids. The CDR3 region has the DNA TGTGCTAGCAGCCATGGACTAGCGGGAGAGGGAGGTACGCAGTATTTT. As protein: CASSHGLAGEGGTQYF.

This clone has a handful of counts. The V gene is TRBV2, the J gene TRBJ1-6, with 7 bases lining up with TRBD1. Trimming removed 8 bases from V and 7 bases from J; junction bases left unmatched: 5. The CDR3 consists of 13 residues. Germline V gives CDR1 SNHLY, CDR2 FYNNEI. CDR3 coding DNA: TGTGCCAGCGTGGCAGGGGGAAATTCACCCCTCCACTTT. This translates into CASVAGGNSPLHF.

Details on this clone: This is likely a read error, given that the CDR3 carries no conserved phenylalanine or tryptophan at its end. It is unclear where the CDR3 begins or ends on the DNA, so no DNA is shown, and the CDR3 is as TCRdb lists it. The chain joins TRBV9 to TRBJ2-7; the table's D call of TRBD1 was not tested on the DNA. Germline lookup yields CDR1 SGDLS and CDR2 YYNGEE. The CDR3 numbers 12 amino acids, ends counted. The CDR3 here is CASSVVPRTGKC.

This chain links TRBV13 with TRBJ2-7; 8 bases map to TRBD1. V was pared by 5 bases and J by 6 bases, with 9 bases of the junction left unmatched. The CDR3 length is 14 residues. CDR1 is PRHDT and CDR2 is FYEKMQ in the germline V gene (reference sequence). CDR3 DNA: TGTGCCAGCAGCCAGCCCCGGGACAGGCCCGAGCAGTACTTC. This codes for CASSQPRDRPEQYF.

The rearrangement links TRBV7-8 to TRBJ1-2; no definite D call. V was trimmed by 0 bases and J by 0 bases, leaving 14 bases between them. The CDR3 is 17 amino acids. CDR1 is SGHVS, CDR2 FQNEAQ, per germline. CDR3 in amino acids: CASSLAGSGFSNYGYTF. CDR3 bases: TGTGCCAGCAGCTTAGCGGGGTCGGGGTTCTCTAACTATGGCTACACCTTC.

The genes are TRBV3-1 (or the pseudogene TRBV3-2) and TRBJ1-5; 9 nucleotides match TRBD1. The length of the CDR3 is 14 residues. Germline CDR1 reads LGHDT; CDR2 reads YNNKEL (reference sequence). The junction had 2 bases not matched to a gene; V was cut back by 4 bases and J by 4 bases. The CDR3 DNA reads as TGTGCCAGCAGCCGGGACAGGGAAAATCAGCCCCAGCATTTT. Translating it yields CASSRDRENQPQHF.

This rearrangement joins TRBV4-2 to TRBJ1-4, with TRBD1 matching over 9 bases. This CDR3 has 16 residues. The ends lost 3 bases at V and 1 base at J; junction bases unmatched: 3. The V gene's germline CDR1 is LGHNA and CDR2 YNFKEQ. CDR3 DNA: TGTGCCAGCAGCCAGACAGGGGGGCGAACTAATGAAAAACTGTTTTTT. The encoded protein is CASSQTGGRTNEKLFF.

The chain recombines TRBV27 with TRBJ1-2, with D possibly matching TRBD1 (6 bases). Germline values: CDR1 MNHEY, CDR2 SMNVEV (reference sequence). The CDR3 spans 13 residues. V lost 8 bases, J lost 6 bases, and 16 bases lay in between. In DNA, the CDR3 is TGTGCCAGCTCGAGGGGGGGAGAGAATGGCTACACCTTC. It is translated as CASSRGGENGYTF.

About this clone itself: The junction shows a germline mismatch at one end, possibly a read error. V and J are TRBV19 and TRBJ2-7; TRBD2 matches 8 bases. The CDR3 extends over 15 amino acids. The germline gives CDR1 LNHDA, CDR2 SQIVND (reference sequence). CDR3 bases: TGTGCCAGTAGTACCAATAGCGGGAACTCCCACGAGCAGTACTTC. Its translation: CASSTNSGNSHEQYF.

The chain is built from TRBV19 and TRBJ2-7, with 12 nucleotides matching TRBD2. This CDR3 is 15 amino acids long. J lost 7 bases, V lost 4 bases, and 8 bases had no gene match. The V gene's germline CDR1 is LNHDA and CDR2 SQIVND (reference sequence). The CDR3 region is CASSTLAGGPVEQYF. The CDR3 coding sequence is TGTGCCAGTAGTACCCTAGCGGGAGGGCCGGTTGAGCAGTACTTC.

The rearrangement links TRBV7-8 to TRBJ1-6, with 8 bases fitting TRBD1. Germline lookup yields CDR1 SGHVS and CDR2 FQNEAQ. CDR3 length: 15 amino acids. V shed 5 bases, J shed 10 bases, and the junction held 10 bases outside the gene matches. CDR3 bases: TGTGCCAGCAGCGAACGGGACCGGACAGGGTCACCCCTCCACTTT. As protein: CASSERDRTGSPLHF.

This chain joins TRBV5-4 and TRBJ1-6, with no clear D. Per the germline V gene, CDR1 is SGHNT and CDR2 is YYREEE (reference sequence). The ends were cut back, 2 bases at V and 5 bases at J, with 8 bases in the middle. The CDR3 consists of 14 residues. The CDR3 here is CASSFEVNNSPLHF. The CDR3 DNA reads TGTGCCAGCAGCTTTGAGGTGAATAATTCACCCCTCCACTTT.

Only one count was recorded for this clone. The gene calls are TRBV5-1 and TRBJ1-5; maybe TRBD1 (5 bases). Germline V gene data show CDR1 as SGHRS and CDR2 as YFSETQ. CDR3 length equals 13 residues. Trimming removed 3 bases from V and 7 bases from J, with 11 bases in between. The CDR3 DNA reads as TGCGCCAGCAGCTCAGGACATGGACAGCCCCAGCATTTT. It encodes CASSSGHGQPQHF.

The chain combines TRBV19 with TRBJ1-2, with D unclear. Germline V gives CDR1 LNHDA, CDR2 SQIVND (reference sequence). The CDR3 has 12 amino acids. CDR3 residues: CASKLGGYGYTF. DNA for the CDR3: TGTGCTAGCAAATTAGGCGGATATGGCTACACCTTC.

The J gene is TRBJ2-5, the V gene TRBV5-5, with D possibly being TRBD1 (6 bases). Germline V gene sequence: CDR1 SGHKS, CDR2 YYEKEE (reference sequence). With 2 bases removed from V and 5 bases from J, the gap between germline ends came to 10 bases. The CDR3 is 13 amino acids. The DNA for the CDR3 is TGTGCCAGCAGCTTACAGGGTTGGGAGACCCAGTACTTC. Amino acid sequence: CASSLQGWETQYF.

The chain has TRBV6-5 and TRBJ2-3, with D maybe TRBD2 (6 bases). This CDR3 region has 14 residues. Trimming took off 0 bases at V and 3 bases at J, with 7 bases between the two ends. Germline V gives CDR1 MNHEY, CDR2 SVGAGI. CDR3 sequence (DNA): TGTGCCAGCAGTTACTCCGGGGGAACAGATACGCAGTATTTT. Translated: CASSYSGGTDTQYF.

The chain recombines TRBV15 with TRBJ2-5, with 10 nucleotides matching TRBD1. This CDR3 region has 15 residues. From germline, CDR1 is LNHNV and CDR2 YYDKDF (reference sequence). Germline trimming cut 6 bases from V and 4 bases from J; bases unmatched to any gene: 8. As DNA, the CDR3 is TGTGCCACCAGACAGGCCGGGACAGGGGTAGAGACCCAGTACTTC. It specifies CATRQAGTGVETQYF.